This T cell receptor (beta chain) originates from a study of naive and memory T cell subsets (dated by TCRdb to the late 2010s). Regarding the research as a whole: Sorted naive and memory T cell subsets from peripheral blood were analyzed in the study using a UMI-based, open-source pipeline for TCR alpha and beta sequencing. The results of the functional CMV T cell responses matched the IgG serology results in every case. RNA was DNase-treated and reverse transcribed with TCR constant-region primers, mostly using SuperScript III. Overall study results and their limits: The abundance of TCRs followed a power law with an exponent that differed between naive and memory subsets yet stayed consistent across the three individuals. Clonotypes were defined as single alpha or beta chain sequences, not paired alpha/beta receptors. Once error correction was done, more than 90% of naive TCR sequences showed up just once, which made the naive abundance distributions much steeper than those of the memory subsets. RNA-based TCR counts may be influenced by expression changes linked to T cell activation and differentiation. Gini index rose and Shannon and inverse Simpson diversity fell from naive through CM, EM and EMRA in both CD4 and CD8 cells. The repertoire findings for the naive and memory subsets could not be validated, as no ground truth was available.

The method was UMI-ligation and nested PCR. The beta constant-region primer consisted of an equimolar mixture of two oligonucleotides that together covered TRBC1 and TRBC2. A single-stranded oligonucleotide containing the SP2 primer and a 12-nucleotide UMI was joined to the 3' end of the cDNA by T4 RNA ligase 1. The ligated cDNA went through four rounds of PCR with nested alpha and beta constant-region primers together with the SP2 primer. The ligation reaction was incubated at 16°C for about 20-24 hours. PCR2 was typically performed as a SYBR Green qPCR and was stopped at a predetermined threshold so that over-amplification was prevented. All purifications after the first were performed with Agencourt AMPure XP magnetic beads. Library amounts were measured by Qubit and library quality was assessed on a TapeStation, where the main peak was expected at around 650 bp. Pooled libraries were sequenced on an Illumina MiSeq using v2 2x251 paired-end kits, and typically roughly 0.85-2.2 million reads were obtained per sample. Each sample was pooled at 3.5 to 5 nM, and about 5-7.5% PhiX was included to help cluster recognition. The authors processed their data as follows. Decombinator assigned V and J genes to Demultiplexor-processed FASTQ reads by tag matching, allowing a single base-pair mismatch. Collapsinator relied on UMIs to fix sequencing errors as well as frequency errors caused by PCR heterogeneity. CDR3Translator translated TCRs and extracted CDR3s from the conserved cysteine to the FGXG phenylalanine, flagging non-productive sequences. Repertoires were subsampled to equal numbers of UMI-defined TCRs before Gini, Shannon entropy and inverse Simpson indices were calculated. Within the linear range, a power law was fitted to clonotype abundance distributions using maximum likelihood. When run on a single naive CD8 sample, MIGEC and the pipeline yielded similar UMI counts, similar unique TCR numbers and similar clonal distributions. The repertoires were searched for 7,322 CMV-associated CDR3 sequences that had been compiled from VDJdb and a published dataset. Using fastp trimming at Q25 and MiXCR clonotype assembly, TCRdb reanalyzed the public sequencing data and kept in-frame beta chains. For every CDR3 protein sequence, its rows merge into one entry that carries the most common genes and DNA. The authors' filters were not applied to this entry. This sample is represented by roughly 5,400 distinct CDR3 sequences; roughly 7.3% of them were singletons. 40% to 45% of the sample lies in the top ten.

TCR alpha and beta chain libraries were amplified separately from the second PCR step onward. The CMV status of each donor was determined by measuring IFNgamma production from CD4+ T cells after fresh PBMCs had been stimulated overnight with CMV viral lysate. Miltenyi beads were used first to positively select CD4 T cells, and CD8 T cells were then positively selected from the CD4-negative fraction. Cells were stained for CD3, CD4, CD8, CD45RA, CD27 and a live/dead dye and were sorted on a BD Aria II into four subsets based on CD45RA and CD27. The sorting gate for effector memory cells was CD45RA-CD27-, and the sorting gate for EMRA cells was CD45RA+CD27-. Three healthy volunteers provided blood, and the blood of each volunteer was split into CD4 and CD8 T cells and then into four differentiation subsets. About 120 ml of peripheral blood was drawn per donor, and PBMC were isolated by Ficoll-Paque PLUS density-gradient centrifugation. The sorted cells were lysed in RLT buffer, after which RNA was extracted using a Qiagen RNeasy kit and kept at -80 degrees C.

This clonotype has a count of ten or more. Its antigen is currently not known. Base qualities are not recorded, but no much larger clone differs from it by a single base. Relative to germline, V is 7 bases shorter and J is 0 bases shorter, with 13 bases between their ends. The germline V gene gives CDR1 as MNHEY and CDR2 as SVGEGT. Spanning cysteine to phenylalanine, the CDR3 consists of 15 amino acids. The read is trimmed to its CDR3 DNA, 45 bases read in frame from base 1. The chain was built from TRBV6-2 or TRBV6-3 and TRBJ1-5, with the D gene not confidently named. Sequences were obtained from effector memory CD8+ T cells from blood. The sample's cell subset or site label, decoded: effector memory, CD45RA- CD27-. The sequence derives from a human donor in good health. The CDR3 sequence is CASNLQPDSNQPQHF. At the DNA level, the sequence is TGTGCCAGCAATTTGCAGCCGGATAGCAATCAGCCCCAGCATTTT.